A selection of T cell receptor beta chains follows, all from one sample in a study of PD-1 blockade in classical Hodgkin lymphoma. Using immunoSEQ multiplex PCR, the repertoire was profiled, and TCRdb retains in-frame clones only, with some absent. The data contain roughly 10,000 clones, about 75% of them seen just once; the ten biggest clones take up 30% to 40%. Specimen: peripheral blood mononuclear cells (PBMCs), collected at baseline. The receptors derive from a human donor with classical Hodgkin lymphoma. Both conserved end residues are part of each CDR3. Fields, in order: CDR3 protein, V gene, J gene.

CASSWGQGDYEQYF	TRBV11-2	TRBJ2-7
CASSLGDRGQEGYTF	TRBV5-1	TRBJ1-2
CASSEDLGTEAFF	TRBV5-1	TRBJ1-1
CASSLGSLGYETQYF	TRBV7-7	TRBJ2-5
CASSQGQGNYGYTF	TRBV18	TRBJ1-2
CASSLDATFLRGRSRNTGELFF	TRBV27	TRBJ2-2
CASSPRTGAIGEKLFF	TRBV7-2	TRBJ1-4
CASSPQGGEYGYTF	TRBV18	TRBJ1-2
CASSSQGAYEQYF	TRBV7-6	TRBJ2-7
CASSQDIGSAMGHYGYTF	TRBV4-3	TRBJ1-2
CASSEIGYGYTF	TRBV6-1	TRBJ1-2
CASSDIAGKDTEAFF	TRBV6-4	TRBJ1-1
CASSWGQLLNGYTF	TRBV5-1	TRBJ1-2
CASSLFSAALSNQPQHF	TRBV28	TRBJ1-5
CASSRAGISGGYTF	TRBV5-4	TRBJ1-2
CASSLRAGDGYTF	TRBV5-6	TRBJ1-2
CASSPGGRGANVLTF	TRBV5-4	TRBJ2-6
CASSWRGAVNTEAFF	TRBV27	TRBJ1-1